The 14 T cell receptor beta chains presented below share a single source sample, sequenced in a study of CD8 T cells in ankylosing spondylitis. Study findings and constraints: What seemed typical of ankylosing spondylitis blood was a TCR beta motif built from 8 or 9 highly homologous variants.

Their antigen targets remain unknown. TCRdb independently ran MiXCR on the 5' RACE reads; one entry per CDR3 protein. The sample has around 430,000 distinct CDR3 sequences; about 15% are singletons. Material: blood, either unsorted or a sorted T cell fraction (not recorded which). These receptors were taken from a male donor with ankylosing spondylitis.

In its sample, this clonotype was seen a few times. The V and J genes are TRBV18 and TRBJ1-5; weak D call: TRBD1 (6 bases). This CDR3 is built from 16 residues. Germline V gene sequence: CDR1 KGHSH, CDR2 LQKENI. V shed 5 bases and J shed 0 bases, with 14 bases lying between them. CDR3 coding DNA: TGTGCCAGCTCAAGTGGGACACCAGATAGCAATCAGCCCCAGCATTTT. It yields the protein CASSSGTPDSNQPQHF.

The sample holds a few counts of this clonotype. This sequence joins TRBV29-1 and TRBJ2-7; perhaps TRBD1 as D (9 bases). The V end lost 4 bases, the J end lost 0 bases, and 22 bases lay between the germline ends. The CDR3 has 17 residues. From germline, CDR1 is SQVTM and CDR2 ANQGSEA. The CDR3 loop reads CSVGRTGALAASYEQYF. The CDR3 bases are TGCAGCGTTGGGAGGACAGGGGCACTAGCGGCCTCCTACGAGCAGTACTTC.

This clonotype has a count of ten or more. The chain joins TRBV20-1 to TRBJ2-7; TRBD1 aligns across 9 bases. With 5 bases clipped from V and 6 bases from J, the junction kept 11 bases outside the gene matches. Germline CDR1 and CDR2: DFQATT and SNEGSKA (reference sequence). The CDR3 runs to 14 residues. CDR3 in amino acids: CSAPTGQGGSEQYF. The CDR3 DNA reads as TGCAGTGCTCCCACGGGACAGGGTGGTAGCGAGCAGTACTTC.

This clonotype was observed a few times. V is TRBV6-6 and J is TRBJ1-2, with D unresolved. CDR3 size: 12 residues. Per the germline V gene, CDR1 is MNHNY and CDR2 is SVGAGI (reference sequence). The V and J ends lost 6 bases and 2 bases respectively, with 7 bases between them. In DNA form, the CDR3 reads TGTGCCAGCAGCACGGCAAACTATGGCTACACCTTC. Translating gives CASSTANYGYTF.

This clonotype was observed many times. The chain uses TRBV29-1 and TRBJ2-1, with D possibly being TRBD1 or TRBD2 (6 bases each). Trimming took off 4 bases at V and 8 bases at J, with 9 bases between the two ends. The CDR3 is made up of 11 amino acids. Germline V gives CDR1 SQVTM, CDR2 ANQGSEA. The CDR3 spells CSVAGGHEQFF. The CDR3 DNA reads TGCAGCGTTGCCGGGGGCCATGAGCAGTTCTTC.

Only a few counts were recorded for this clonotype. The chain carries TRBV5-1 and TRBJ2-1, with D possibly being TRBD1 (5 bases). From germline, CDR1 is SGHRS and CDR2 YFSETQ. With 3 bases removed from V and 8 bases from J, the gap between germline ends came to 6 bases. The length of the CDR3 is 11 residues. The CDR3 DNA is TGCGCCAGCAGCTCAGGGTATGAGCAGTTCTTC. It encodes CASSSGYEQFF.

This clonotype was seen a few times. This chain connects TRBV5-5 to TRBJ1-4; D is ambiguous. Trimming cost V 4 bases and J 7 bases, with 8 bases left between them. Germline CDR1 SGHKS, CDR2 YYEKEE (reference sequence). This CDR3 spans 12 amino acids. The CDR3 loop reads CASSPTAEKLFF. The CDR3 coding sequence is TGTGCCAGCAGCCCGACGGCTGAAAAACTGTTTTTT.

The CDR3 DNA is TGTGCCAGCAGGGCTACAGGGTTCGGGGCCAACGTCCTGACTTTC. It specifies CASRATGFGANVLTF. The genes are TRBV6-1 and TRBJ2-6; D perhaps matches TRBD1 (6 bases). Trimming shortened V by 6 bases and J by 4 bases, and 13 bases separated the two germline ends. The germline V gene encodes CDR1 MNHNS and CDR2 SASEGT. The CDR3 loop spans 15 amino acids.

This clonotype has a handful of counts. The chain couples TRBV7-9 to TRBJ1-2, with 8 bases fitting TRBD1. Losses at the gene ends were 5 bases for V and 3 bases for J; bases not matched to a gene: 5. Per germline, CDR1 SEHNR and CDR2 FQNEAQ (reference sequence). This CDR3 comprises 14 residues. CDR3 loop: CASSPGQVDYGYTF. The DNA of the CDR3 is TGTGCCAGCAGCCCGGGACAGGTCGACTATGGCTACACCTTC.

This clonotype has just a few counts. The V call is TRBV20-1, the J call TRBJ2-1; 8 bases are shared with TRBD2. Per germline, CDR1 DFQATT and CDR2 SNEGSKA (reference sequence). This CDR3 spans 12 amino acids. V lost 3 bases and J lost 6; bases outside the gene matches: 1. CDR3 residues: CSARTSVNEQFF. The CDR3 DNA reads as TGCAGTGCTAGGACTAGCGTCAATGAGCAGTTCTTC.

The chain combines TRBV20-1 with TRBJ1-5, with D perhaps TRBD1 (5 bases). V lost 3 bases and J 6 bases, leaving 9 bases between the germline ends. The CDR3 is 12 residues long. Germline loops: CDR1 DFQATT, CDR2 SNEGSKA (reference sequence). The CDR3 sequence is CSASPGFQPQHF. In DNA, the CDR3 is TGCAGTGCTAGCCCAGGGTTTCAGCCCCAGCATTTT.

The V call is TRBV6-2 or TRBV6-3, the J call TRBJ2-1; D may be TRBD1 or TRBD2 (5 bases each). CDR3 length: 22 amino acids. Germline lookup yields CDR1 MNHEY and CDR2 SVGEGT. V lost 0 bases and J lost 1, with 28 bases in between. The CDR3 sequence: CASSYSSIRDLGFPGSYNEQFF. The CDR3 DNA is TGTGCCAGCAGTTACTCGAGTATCCGGGACCTGGGTTTTCCGGGATCCTACAATGAGCAGTTCTTC.

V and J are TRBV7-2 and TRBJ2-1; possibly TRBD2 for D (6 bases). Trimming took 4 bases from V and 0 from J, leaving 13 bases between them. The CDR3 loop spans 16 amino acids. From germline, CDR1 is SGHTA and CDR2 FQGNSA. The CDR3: CASSSGGTNSYNEQFF. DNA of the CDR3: TGTGCCAGCAGCTCCGGAGGGACCAACTCCTACAATGAGCAGTTCTTC.

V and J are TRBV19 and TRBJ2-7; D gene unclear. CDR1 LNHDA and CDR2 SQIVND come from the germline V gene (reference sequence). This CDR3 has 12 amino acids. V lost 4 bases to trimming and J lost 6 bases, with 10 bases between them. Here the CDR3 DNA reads TGTGCCAGTAGTACGGTGGTCTCCGAGCAGTACTTC. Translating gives CASSTVVSEQYF.